The present T cell receptor (beta chain) was sequenced within a study of T cell changes during pregnancy in multiple sclerosis. Measured with immunoSEQ multiplex PCR; TCRdb has only the in-frame clones, and not every one. The table records about 70,000 clones, around 90% of them present only once. There are 15 residues in the CDR3. Germline CDR1 SGHNT, CDR2 YYREEE (reference sequence). Trimming cost V 2 bases and J 2 bases; bases outside gene matches: 5. Sequencing was performed on peripheral blood, taken after pregnancy. The TCR was taken from a female donor with multiple sclerosis, enrolled in a pregnancy study. The J gene is TRBJ2-7, the V gene TRBV5-4, with 9 bases lining up with TRBD2. CDR3 sequence reads: CASSLRAGGPYEQYF. The DNA of the CDR3 is TGTGCCAGCAGCTTAAGGGCGGGAGGGCCCTACGAGCAGTACTTC.